This is a list of T cell receptor beta chains from one sample in a study of blood T cell repertoires in COVID-19. The repertoire was sequenced with immunoSEQ multiplex PCR; TCRdb's copy has only in-frame clones and lacks some. Found here are approximately 200,000 clones, 70% to 90% of them singletons; the top ten hold under 2.5%. Sequenced: peripheral blood. Receptor source: a man in his 70s with active or convalescent COVID-19. CDR3s include the opening cysteine and the closing phenylalanine or tryptophan. A D gene is named only where the DNA matches it firmly. Size is omitted from some rows. Given values are once, few, many or a class for expanded clones.

J,size,V,D,CDR3,DNA
TRBJ1-4,.,TRBV6-5,.,CASNGGFGEKLFF,TGTGCCAGCAACGGAGGGTTTGGTGAAAAACTGTTTTTT
TRBJ2-3,.,TRBV6-6,.,CASRTGWGTTDTQYF,TGTGCCAGCAGAACGGGGTGGGGAACCACAGATACGCAGTATTTT
TRBJ1-6,once,TRBV19,TRBD1,CASSPTGTGGSPLHF,TGTGCCAGTAGCCCCACCGGGACAGGGGGTTCACCCCTCCACTTT
TRBJ2-7,once,TRBV7-2,.,CASSSTRASYEQYF,TGTGCCAGCAGCTCCACGAGGGCCTCCTACGAGCAGTACTTC
TRBJ2-2,.,TRBV5-1,TRBD1,CASSFEGANGELFF,TGCGCCAGCAGCTTTGAGGGGGCGAACGGGGAGCTGTTTTTT
TRBJ2-7,.,TRBV30,.,CAWSRGPGEQYF,TGTGCCTGGAGTCGGGGTCCGGGGGAGCAGTACTTC
TRBJ2-4,.,TRBV7-2,TRBD2,CASSRRGGGLLAKNIQYF,TGTGCCAGCAGCCGCCGGGGCGGGGGACTCCTAGCCAAAAACATTCAGTACTTC
TRBJ1-4,.,TRBV12-3/TRBV12-4,.,CASSRQVNEKLFF,TGTGCCAGCAGCCGTCAGGTGAATGAAAAACTGTTTTTT
TRBJ1-4,.,TRBV2,TRBD1,CASRGGRSANEKLFF,TGTGCCAGCAGAGGGGGCAGGAGTGCTAATGAAAAACTGTTTTTT
TRBJ2-7,.,TRBV5-4,TRBD2,CASSSGRGGLHEQYF,TGTGCCAGCAGCTCAGGGCGGGGGGGCCTGCACGAGCAGTACTTC
TRBJ2-2,.,TRBV19,TRBD1,CASSIRGQHTGELFF,TGTGCCAGTAGTATCCGGGGACAGCACACCGGGGAGCTGTTTTTT
TRBJ2-7,few,TRBV2,.,CASSEGGRRSSYEQYF,TGTGCCAGCAGTGAAGGCGGCAGAAGAAGCTCCTACGAGCAGTACTTC
TRBJ2-7,.,TRBV6-2/TRBV6-3,TRBD2,CASSPLGTSGRSYEQYF,TGTGCCAGCAGCCCTCTTGGGACTAGCGGGAGGTCCTACGAGCAGTACTTC
TRBJ2-2,few,TRBV9,TRBD2,CASSVSGGRTALELFF,TGTGCCAGCAGCGTATCTGGCGGGAGGACCGCCTTAGAGCTGTTTTTT
TRBJ2-3,.,TRBV18,.,CASSPEALTDTQYF,TGTGCCAGCTCACCAGAGGCTTTAACAGATACGCAGTATTTT
TRBJ2-1,.,TRBV5-1,.,CASSLLNEQFF,TGCGCCAGCAGCTTACTTAATGAGCAGTTCTTC
TRBJ2-7,few,TRBV28,.,CASRGGTISSYEQYF,TGTGCCAGCAGGGGAGGAACTATAAGCTCCTACGAGCAGTACTTC
TRBJ1-5,.,TRBV18,TRBD1,CASSPLAASTGGRGQPQHF,TGTGCCAGCTCACCCCTGGCGGCGTCAACAGGGGGTCGAGGGCAGCCCCAGCATTTT
TRBJ2-7,.,TRBV7-2,TRBD1,CASSRFRGQGPRLIYEQYF,TGTGCCAGCAGCCGCTTCAGAGGACAGGGTCCTAGGCTCATCTACGAGCAGTACTTC
TRBJ2-7,.,TRBV5-1,TRBD2,CASTPGTSGMVQYF,TGCGCCAGCACGCCCGGGACTAGCGGGATGGTGCAGTACTTC
TRBJ1-4,.,TRBV6-5,TRBD1,CASSYTGQPNEKLFF,TGTGCCAGCAGTTACACGGGACAGCCGAATGAAAAACTGTTTTTT
TRBJ2-2,.,TRBV6-5,TRBD1,CASRNRGQAGELFF,TGTGCCAGCAGAAACAGGGGTCAGGCCGGGGAGCTGTTTTTT
TRBJ2-3,.,TRBV6-2/TRBV6-3,TRBD2,CASSYISGRGSTDTQYF,TGTGCCAGCAGTTATATCAGCGGGAGGGGGTCCACAGATACGCAGTATTTT
TRBJ2-1,.,TRBV30,.,CAWSRELLILNEQFF,TGTGCCTGGAGTAGGGAGCTCCTGATTCTAAATGAGCAGTTCTTC
TRBJ1-5,.,TRBV7-9,.,CASRDPQVVINQPQHF,TGTGCCAGCAGAGATCCTCAGGTGGTTATAAATCAGCCCCAGCATTTT
TRBJ1-5,.,TRBV6-6,TRBD1,CASADRGSNQPQHF,TGTGCCAGCGCCGACAGGGGGAGTAATCAGCCCCAGCATTTT
TRBJ2-7,.,TRBV28,TRBD2,CASSSIAGGYEQYF,TGTGCCAGCAGTTCGATAGCGGGAGGGTACGAGCAGTACTTC
TRBJ2-3,once,TRBV10-3,TRBD2,CAISVAAGSTDTQYF,TGTGCCATCAGTGTGGCAGCGGGGAGTACAGATACGCAGTATTTT
TRBJ2-1,.,TRBV27,TRBD1,CASSTRQGAAFF,TGTGCCAGCAGTACCCGACAGGGGGCTGCGTTCTTC
TRBJ1-2,.,TRBV9,.,CASSVATTADGYTF,TGTGCCAGCAGCGTAGCTACGACAGCCGATGGCTACACCTTC
TRBJ2-2,once,TRBV10-2,TRBD1,CASHRDRVTGELFF,TGCGCCAGCCACCGGGACAGGGTAACCGGGGAGCTGTTTTTT
TRBJ2-5,few,TRBV3-1/TRBV3-2,TRBD2,CASSPRLAGAQETQYF,TGTGCCAGCAGCCCCCGACTAGCGGGGGCCCAGGAGACCCAGTACTTC
TRBJ1-6,.,TRBV14,TRBD1,CASSQGGLGTGRYSPLHF,TGTGCCAGCAGCCAAGGGGGCCTTGGGACAGGGAGGTATTCACCCCTCCACTTT
TRBJ1-5,.,TRBV7-9,.,CASSSQSGGGQPQHF,TGTGCCAGCAGCTCTCAAAGTGGGGGCGGACAGCCCCAGCATTTT
TRBJ1-2,.,TRBV7-2,TRBD1,CASSLEGATNYGYTF,TGTGCCAGCAGCTTAGAGGGGGCTACTAACTATGGCTACACCTTC
TRBJ1-4,once,TRBV7-8,TRBD1,CASSSGTGFGNSEKLFF,TGTGCCAGCAGCTCCGGGACAGGGTTTGGTAATTCTGAAAAACTGTTTTTT
TRBJ2-5,.,TRBV15,.,CATSRDPKETQYF,TGTGCCACCAGCAGAGATCCTAAAGAGACCCAGTACTTC
TRBJ2-1,.,TRBV7-9,TRBD2,CASSSEAGLSEQFF,TGTGCCAGCAGCTCTGAAGCGGGACTATCTGAGCAGTTCTTC
TRBJ2-7,.,TRBV7-2,TRBD2,CASKVGGGPYEQYF,TGTGCCAGCAAGGTCGGGGGAGGGCCCTACGAGCAGTACTTC
TRBJ2-7,few,TRBV12-3/TRBV12-4,.,CASRRSVSEQYF,TGTGCCAGCAGGCGGTCTGTCAGCGAGCAGTACTTC
TRBJ2-1,.,TRBV19,.,CASSQAVTNEQFF,TGTGCCAGTAGCCAAGCTGTTACCAATGAGCAGTTCTTC
TRBJ2-5,.,TRBV5-1,TRBD2,CASGTSGETQYF,TGCGCCAGCGGGACTAGCGGAGAGACCCAGTACTTC
TRBJ2-3,.,TRBV7-2,.,CASSLSLGTDTQYF,TGTGCCAGCAGCTTATCCCTCGGCACAGATACGCAGTATTTT
TRBJ2-2,few,TRBV4-3,TRBD1,CASSQAGGANTGELFF,TGCGCCAGCAGCCAAGCAGGGGGCGCGAACACCGGGGAGCTGTTTTTT
TRBJ2-5,.,TRBV30,TRBD2,CAWSRSIAGTQYF,TGTGCCTGGTCTCGAAGCATAGCGGGGACCCAGTACTTC
TRBJ1-4,.,TRBV2,.,CASSETGVANEKLFF,TGTGCCAGCAGTGAAACGGGGGTAGCTAATGAAAAACTGTTTTTT
TRBJ1-1,.,TRBV3-1/TRBV3-2,.,CASSQVSGSTEAFF,TGTGCCAGCAGCCAAGTATCGGGTTCCACTGAAGCTTTCTTT
TRBJ2-3,.,TRBV2,.,CASNLPPGTDTQYF,TGTGCCAGCAACCTGCCCCCGGGCACAGATACGCAGTATTTT
TRBJ1-2,.,TRBV7-9,.,CASSSTGRPSYGYTF,TGTGCCAGCAGCTCCACCGGGAGACCATCCTATGGCTACACCTTC
TRBJ2-7,.,TRBV28,.,CASSLWNRASYEQYF,TGTGCCAGCAGTTTATGGAACAGGGCCTCCTACGAGCAGTACTTC
TRBJ2-3,.,TRBV7-6,TRBD2,CASSPLASGGPARTDTQYF,TGTGCCAGCAGCCCTCTGGCTAGCGGGGGGCCGGCACGCACAGATACGCAGTATTTT
TRBJ2-5,.,TRBV27,.,CASSVPGRETQYF,TGTGCCAGCAGTGTCCCCGGTAGAGAGACCCAGTACTTC
TRBJ1-2,once,TRBV29-1,.,CSVEGQTRANYGYTF,TGCAGCGTTGAAGGACAAACTAGAGCTAACTATGGCTACACCTTC